The 29 T cell receptor beta chains presented below share a single source sample, sequenced in a study of early T cells in non-severe SARS-CoV-2 infection. Via MiXCR, TCRdb re-called the 5' RACE reads, giving one row per CDR3 protein. The data show about 27,000 distinct CDR3 sequences, 5% to 7% seen once. Sequences were obtained from whole blood. The receptors were gathered from an adult who was a healthcare worker with PCR-confirmed SARS-CoV-2 infection or an uninfected control (not recorded which).

This clonotype was seen many times. The V and J genes are TRBV15 and TRBJ1-1; 9 bases fit TRBD1. Germline V gene data show CDR1 as LNHNV and CDR2 as YYDKDF (reference sequence). Trimming cost V 0 bases and J 0 bases; bases outside gene matches: 5. CDR3 length equals 17 residues. The CDR3 loop is CATSRDLDRGLNTEAFF. Written as DNA, the CDR3 is TGTGCCACCAGCAGAGATCTAGACAGGGGGTTGAACACTGAAGCTTTCTTT.

This clonotype was counted many times. The genes are TRBV6-5 and TRBJ2-2, with D hard to call. The ends were cut back, 0 bases at V and 3 bases at J, with 2 bases in the middle. The CDR3 spans 13 residues. Germline assignment: CDR1 MNHEY and CDR2 SVGAGI. This CDR3 reads CASSYSYTGELFF. The CDR3 nucleotides are TGTGCCAGCAGTTACTCTTACACCGGGGAGCTGTTTTTT.

This clonotype has a handful of counts. CDR3 amino acids: CATSRDPGSIAFF. Here the CDR3 DNA reads TGTGCCACCAGCAGAGATCCCGGGAGTATAGCTTTCTTT. The chain links TRBV15 to TRBJ1-1; D is undetermined. V was shortened by 0 bases and J by 10 bases, with 12 bases between the two germline ends. The CDR3 covers 13 residues. Germline CDR1 reads LNHNV; CDR2 reads YYDKDF (reference sequence). The full variable domain, completed using reference TRBV15 and TRBJ1-1, is DAMVIQNPRYQVTQFGKPVTLSCSQTLNHNVMYWYQQKSSQAPKLLFHYYDKDFNNEADTPDNFQSRRPNTSFCFLDIRSPGLGDTAMYLCATSRDPGSIAFFGQGTRLTVV.

This clonotype was observed a handful of times. The chain has TRBV7-9 and TRBJ2-7, with D unresolved. Germline values: CDR1 SEHNR, CDR2 FQNEAQ (reference sequence). The CDR3 has 16 amino acids. V dropped 2 bases and J dropped 2 bases, with 16 bases sitting between them. The CDR3: CASSLPPGGQPYEQYF. The CDR3 DNA follows: TGTGCCAGCAGCTTACCCCCCGGTGGTCAACCCTACGAGCAGTACTTC.

This clonotype appeared many times. The gene calls are TRBV6-5 and TRBJ2-2; D is ambiguous. The germline gives CDR1 MNHEY, CDR2 SVGAGI. Trimming stripped 6 bases from V and 7 bases from J, with 12 bases between. This CDR3 contains 13 residues. CDR3 residues: CASSPASFGELFF. The CDR3 DNA reads TGTGCCAGCAGCCCTGCCTCCTTCGGGGAGCTGTTTTTT.

This clonotype was detected ten times or more. The chain carries TRBV28 and TRBJ2-3; a possible D gene is TRBD1 (6 bases). CDR1 and CDR2 (germline): MDHEN, SYDVKM. This CDR3 has 13 amino acids. V lost 8 bases to trimming and J lost 4 bases, with 13 bases between them. The CDR3 bases are TGTGCCAGCGAGGCAGGGGTGGCAGATACGCAGTATTTT. Protein sequence: CASEAGVADTQYF.

This clonotype has a count of ten or more. J is TRBJ1-2 and V is TRBV28, with TRBD1 matching over 7 bases. The CDR3 runs to 11 residues. Germline values: CDR1 MDHEN, CDR2 SYDVKM. The V segment lost 5 bases and the J segment 13 bases; nucleotides outside the gene matches: 7. The CDR3 reads CASSLGGAGTF. CDR3 sequence (DNA): TGTGCCAGCAGTCTAGGGGGCGCGGGCACCTTC.

This clonotype was recorded at least ten times. The chain couples TRBV7-2 to TRBJ1-2; D might be TRBD1 (5 bases). Germline CDR1 and CDR2: SGHTA and FQGNSA. The CDR3 runs to 15 residues. V was shortened by 0 bases and J by 7 bases, with 15 bases between the two germline ends. Here the CDR3 reads CASSLASGLVGGYTF. The CDR3 nucleotides are TGTGCCAGCAGCTTAGCTTCGGGACTGGTTGGTGGCTACACCTTC.

This clonotype has more than one count but fewer than ten. V usage is TRBV7-2 and J usage is TRBJ2-6; D gene unclear. CDR1 is SGHTA, CDR2 FQGNSA, per germline. CDR3 length equals 15 residues. V lost 5 bases and J 0 bases, leaving 8 bases between the germline ends. In DNA, the CDR3 is TGTGCCAGCAGCCAATTGTACTCTGGGGCCAACGTCCTGACTTTC. Amino acids: CASSQLYSGANVLTF.

This sequence joins TRBV29-1 and TRBJ2-1; no definite D call. The CDR3 is made up of 13 amino acids. Deletions cut 8 bases from V and 3 bases from J, with 14 bases between. In germline, CDR1 is SQVTM, CDR2 ANQGSEA. The CDR3 sequence: CSTLIGSYNEQFF. CDR3 DNA sequence: TGCAGCACGTTGATCGGAAGCTACAATGAGCAGTTCTTC.

This clonotype was found a few times. The chain is built from TRBV11-2 and TRBJ2-7; the D call may be TRBD1 or TRBD2 (5 bases each). V was pared by 4 bases and J by 5 bases, with 9 bases between. Germline-derived CDR1 and CDR2 are SGHAT and FQNNGV. The CDR3 runs to 12 residues. Written as DNA, the CDR3 is TGTGCCAGCAGCTCCCGGGGACACGAGCAGTACTTC. Translation gives CASSSRGHEQYF.

This clonotype is labeled as medium-sized (0.01 to 0.1%). The chain links TRBV29-1 to TRBJ2-7, with TRBD1 identical over 9 bases. J lost 3 bases, V lost 3 bases, and 6 bases had no gene match. The CDR3 is 14 amino acids. The V gene's germline CDR1 is SQVTM and CDR2 ANQGSEA. This CDR3 is CSVDDSTGGYEQYF. The CDR3 DNA is TGCAGCGTTGATGACTCGACAGGGGGCTACGAGCAGTACTTC.

This clonotype was found a few times. The chain combines TRBV25-1 with TRBJ2-3; no reliable D call. The CDR3 contains 14 residues. Germline V gives CDR1 MGHDK, CDR2 SYGVNS. V lost 5 bases and J 4 bases, leaving 13 bases between the germline ends. CDR3 DNA: TGTGCCAGCAGTAGCCGGACGCCCTCAGATACGCAGTATTTT. Translated: CASSSRTPSDTQYF.

This chain uses TRBV19 with TRBJ1-5, with D unclear. The CDR3 length is 15 residues. CDR1 and CDR2 from the germline V gene are LNHDA and SQIVND (reference sequence). V was shortened by 4 bases and J by 2 bases, with 12 bases between the two germline ends. DNA for the CDR3: TGTGCCAGTAGTAGGACCGAAGCGGGCAATCAGCCCCAGCATTTT. This codes for CASSRTEAGNQPQHF.

The J gene is TRBJ2-3, the V gene TRBV15; the D is unclear. The CDR3 is 13 residues long. Germline V CDR1 and CDR2: LNHNV, YYDKDF (reference sequence). V was pared by 0 bases and J by 5 bases, with 6 bases between. CDR3 region: CATSRDSIDTQYF. In DNA form, the CDR3 reads TGTGCCACCAGCAGAGATTCGATAGATACGCAGTATTTT.

This clonotype was counted ten times or more. The chain couples TRBV20-1 to TRBJ2-1, with D hard to call. Trimming shortened V by 1 base and J by 5 bases, and 9 bases separated the two germline ends. This CDR3 is built from 13 residues. Germline V gene lookup returns CDR1 DFQATT and CDR2 SNEGSKA (reference sequence). This CDR3 reads CSARAETDNEQFF. The CDR3 DNA reads as TGCAGTGCTAGAGCGGAAACGGACAATGAGCAGTTCTTC.

V and J are TRBV5-1 and TRBJ1-2; no reliable D call. This CDR3 contains 16 residues. The germline V gene encodes CDR1 SGHRS and CDR2 YFSETQ. The V end was cut by 2 bases, the J end by 7 bases, with 21 bases between. The CDR3 is CASSFSELGIRSGYTF. CDR3 bases: TGCGCCAGCAGCTTTAGTGAATTGGGGATTAGGAGTGGCTACACCTTC.

This clonotype occurred a few times. The CDR3 sequence is CASSYRMGAPYEQYF. For the CDR3, the DNA is TGTGCCAGCAGTTACCGGATGGGAGCCCCCTACGAGCAGTACTTC. This chain connects TRBV6-5 to TRBJ2-7; perhaps TRBD2 as D (5 bases). The V gene's germline CDR1 is MNHEY and CDR2 SVGAGI. CDR3 length: 15 amino acids. With 2 bases removed from V and 2 bases from J, the gap between germline ends came to 13 bases.

This clonotype was detected many times. The gene calls are TRBV7-2 and TRBJ1-2; possibly TRBD1 for D (6 bases). Germline CDR1 and CDR2: SGHTA and FQGNSA. The CDR3 loop spans 14 amino acids. Trimming stripped 2 bases from V and 3 bases from J, with 10 bases between. The DNA for the CDR3 is TGTGCCAGCAGCTTAACAGGGCTGGACTATGGCTACACCTTC. This gives the protein CASSLTGLDYGYTF.

This clonotype occurred a few times. The V gene is TRBV2, the J gene TRBJ2-3; D not certain. Germline CDR1 SNHLY, CDR2 FYNNEI. V shed 7 bases and J shed 0 bases, with 8 bases lying between them. CDR3 size: 13 residues. The CDR3 DNA follows: TGTGCCAGCAAGAGGCAGAGCACAGATACGCAGTATTTT. This codes for CASKRQSTDTQYF. Based on the CDR3 plus reference TRBV2 and TRBJ2-3, the full variable domain is EPEVTQTPSHQVTQMGQEVILRCVPISNHLYFYWYRQILGQKVEFLVSFYNNEISEKSEIFDDQFSVERPDGSNFTLKIRSTKLEDSAMYFCASKRQSTDTQYFGPGTRLTVL.

This clonotype was detected many times. This chain connects TRBV9 to TRBJ2-7; D is unclear. CDR3 length equals 13 residues. CDR1 and CDR2 (germline): SGDLS, YYNGEE. V dropped 4 bases and J dropped 0 bases, with 8 bases sitting between them. The DNA for the CDR3 is TGTGCCAGCAGCCCCCCTAGCTCCTACGAGCAGTACTTC. Protein: CASSPPSSYEQYF. Filled out from reference TRBV9 and TRBJ2-7, the complete variable domain reads DSGVTQTPKHLITATGQRVTLRCSPRSGDLSVYWYQQSLDQGLQFLIQYYNGEERAKGNILERFSAQQFPDLHSELNLSSLELGDSALYFCASSPPSSYEQYFGPGTRLTVT.

The sample holds many counts of this clonotype. The chain links TRBV11-2 to TRBJ1-4, with 9 bases matching TRBD1. The CDR3 covers 15 residues. CDR1 SGHAT and CDR2 FQNNGV come from the germline V gene. V lost 1 base, J lost 8 bases, and 5 bases stayed unmatched. The CDR3 is CASSLGTGVGEKLFF. The CDR3 DNA reads as TGTGCCAGCAGCTTAGGGACAGGGGTAGGCGAAAAACTGTTTTTT.

This clonotype has ten or more counts. The chain couples TRBV20-1 to TRBJ1-2, with TRBD1 identical over 10 bases. Germline values: CDR1 DFQATT, CDR2 SNEGSKA (reference sequence). With V trimmed by 4 bases and J by 1 base, 3 bases remained unmatched. There are 14 residues in the CDR3. The CDR3 spells CSATGTGDNYGYTF. CDR3 nucleotides: TGCAGTGCTACCGGGACAGGGGATAACTATGGCTACACCTTC.

This clonotype appeared many times. The V gene is TRBV24-1, the J gene TRBJ2-1; D unresolved. Germline CDR1 is KGHDR and CDR2 is SFDVKD. Trimming took 0 bases from V and 3 from J, leaving 8 bases between them. This CDR3 is 15 amino acids long. CDR3: CATSDLNGDYNEQFF. The CDR3 DNA reads TGTGCCACCAGTGATTTGAATGGAGACTACAATGAGCAGTTCTTC.

This clonotype has a handful of counts. The rearrangement links TRBV6-1 to TRBJ2-3; the D gene is possibly TRBD2 (5 bases). V lost 5 bases and J 0 bases, leaving 12 bases between the germline ends. Germline CDR1 MNHNS, CDR2 SASEGT. The CDR3 length is 15 residues. CDR3 sequence reads: CASSSWRVSTDTQYF. The CDR3 nucleotides read TGTGCCAGCAGTTCATGGCGGGTGAGCACAGATACGCAGTATTTT.

The gene calls are TRBV2 and TRBJ1-2; a possible D gene is TRBD1 (5 bases). Germline V gene data show CDR1 as SNHLY and CDR2 as FYNNEI. V was clipped by 0 bases and J by 4 bases, with 15 bases between them. This CDR3 comprises 16 residues. CDR3 DNA sequence: TGTGCCAGCAGTGAAGCGCCTGGCCAGGGTTCCTATGGCTACACCTTC. It translates to CASSEAPGQGSYGYTF. Looking up the rest from reference TRBV2 and TRBJ1-2 gives the full variable domain: EPEVTQTPSHQVTQMGQEVILRCVPISNHLYFYWYRQILGQKVEFLVSFYNNEISEKSEIFDDQFSVERPDGSNFTLKIRSTKLEDSAMYFCASSEAPGQGSYGYTFGSGTRLTVV.

This clonotype was seen a handful of times. V is TRBV12-3 or TRBV12-4 and J is TRBJ2-1; possibly TRBD1 or TRBD2 for D (5 bases each). Trimming removed 6 bases from V and 9 bases from J, with 18 bases in between. This CDR3 comprises 14 residues. The CDR3 protein is CASSPGTGVFEQFF. CDR3 coding DNA: TGTGCCAGCAGCCCCGGGACCGGGGTTTTTGAGCAGTTCTTC.

The chain combines TRBV5-4 with TRBJ2-2, with TRBD2 matching 10 bases. The CDR3 totals 17 residues. In germline, CDR1 is SGHNT, CDR2 YYREEE (reference sequence). Trimming at V came to 2 bases and at J to 6 bases, leaving 10 bases not matched to a gene. CDR3 protein: CASSLGRASGGAGELFF. CDR3 coding DNA: TGTGCCAGCAGCTTAGGGAGGGCTAGCGGGGGCGCCGGGGAGCTGTTTTTT.

This clonotype appeared many times. The chain has TRBV2 and TRBJ1-1; D is uncertain. The V and J ends lost 5 bases and 7 bases respectively, with 17 bases between them. The CDR3 has 14 residues. Germline V gene data show CDR1 as SNHLY and CDR2 as FYNNEI. The CDR3 nucleotides read TGTGCCAGCAGTAGAAGCCGGACGATACTTGAAGCTTTCTTT. This codes for CASSRSRTILEAFF. The full variable domain, completed using reference TRBV2 and TRBJ1-1, is EPEVTQTPSHQVTQMGQEVILRCVPISNHLYFYWYRQILGQKVEFLVSFYNNEISEKSEIFDDQFSVERPDGSNFTLKIRSTKLEDSAMYFCASSRSRTILEAFFGQGTRLTVV.